One sample yielded the 22 T cell receptor beta chains listed below, sequenced in a study of blood T cell repertoires in COVID-19. The method was immunoSEQ multiplex PCR; TCRdb's version includes in-frame clones alone and lacks a portion of them. The data contain 250,000 to 350,000 clones, approximately 90% of them singletons. Specimen: peripheral blood. These receptors were obtained from a young man with acute or convalescent COVID-19.

The CDR3 DNA sequence: TGTGCCAGCTCACCTGCAGCGGGAGGGCGTGGGGCCAACGTCCTGACTTTC. Translated: CASSPAAGGRGANVLTF. The chain has TRBV18 and TRBJ2-6; 10 bases match TRBD2. Germline values: CDR1 KGHSH, CDR2 LQKENI. After removal of 3 bases from V and 3 bases from J, the junction contained 5 bases not matched to a gene. This CDR3 spans 17 amino acids.

V is TRBV7-9 and J is TRBJ2-5; 7 bases line up with TRBD2. Germline V gene sequence: CDR1 SEHNR, CDR2 FQNEAQ (reference sequence). The V and J ends lost 5 bases and 4 bases, in that order; junction bases with no gene match: 7. CDR3 length equals 14 residues. The CDR3 DNA reads TGTGCCAGCAGCGTTTCCGGGACTATAGAGACCCAGTACTTC. It specifies CASSVSGTIETQYF.

The rearrangement joins TRBV6-5 to TRBJ2-1, with a weak D call TRBD1 (6 bases). Trimming removed 5 bases at V and 4 bases at J, with 12 bases between. The CDR3 consists of 14 residues. The germline CDR1 and CDR2 sequences are MNHEY and SVGAGI. The CDR3 bases are TGTGCCAGCAGTAACAGGGTAGGATACAATGAGCAGTTCTTC. Encoded protein: CASSNRVGYNEQFF.

This clone has just one count. Other DNA sequences in this sample translate to the same CDR3. The rearrangement uses TRBV5-5 and TRBJ2-7, with TRBD1 identical over 7 bases. Germline V gene lookup returns CDR1 SGHKS and CDR2 YYEKEE (reference sequence). V shed 0 bases, J shed 3 bases, and the junction held 0 bases outside the gene matches. This CDR3 spans 13 amino acids. The CDR3 DNA reads as TGTGCCAGCAGCTTGGACAGGGGCTACGAGCAGTACTTC. Protein: CASSLDRGYEQYF.

The chain joins TRBV30 to TRBJ2-7, with D maybe TRBD2 (5 bases). CDR3 size: 11 residues. Trimming shortened V by 1 base and J by 6 bases, and 7 bases separated the two germline ends. Per germline, CDR1 GTSNPN and CDR2 SVGIG (reference sequence). The CDR3 reads CAWSGGSEQYF. CDR3 bases: TGTGCCTGGAGTGGAGGGAGCGAGCAGTACTTC.

This clone was seen more than once but under ten times. The chain recombines TRBV11-2 with TRBJ2-5; 9 bases agree with TRBD1. This CDR3 is built from 16 residues. Germline V gene data show CDR1 as SGHAT and CDR2 as FQNNGV. V gave up 2 bases and J gave up 4 bases; unmatched junction bases: 8. CDR3 loop: CASSLSGGQGRETQYF. DNA of the CDR3: TGTGCCAGCAGCTTATCTGGGGGACAGGGTCGAGAGACCCAGTACTTC.

The chain recombines TRBV9 with TRBJ1-6, with a tentative D call TRBD1 (5 bases). CDR3 length: 16 residues. The germline V gene encodes CDR1 SGDLS and CDR2 YYNGEE. V dropped 0 bases and J dropped 3 bases, with 10 bases sitting between them. The CDR3 coding sequence is TGTGCCAGCAGCGTAGAAGGGACTGTCTATAATTCACCCCTCCACTTT. Its protein product is CASSVEGTVYNSPLHF. The full variable domain, its missing parts supplied by reference TRBV9 and TRBJ1-6, is DSGVTQTPKHLITATGQRVTLRCSPRSGDLSVYWYQQSLDQGLQFLIQYYNGEERAKGNILERFSAQQFPDLHSELNLSSLELGDSALYFCASSVEGTVYNSPLHFGNGTRLTVT.

This clone was detected only once. The chain links TRBV5-6 to TRBJ2-2; a weak D match, TRBD1 (5 bases). The CDR3 sequence is 14 residues long. The V gene lost 2 bases and the J gene lost 5 bases, with 10 bases spanning the gap. Germline V lookup: CDR1 SGHDT, CDR2 YYEEEE. CDR3 nucleotide sequence: TGTGCCAGCAGCTTCAGGGTTGAAACCGGGGAGCTGTTTTTT. Residues: CASSFRVETGELFF.

This clone was seen only once. The chain carries TRBV11-2 and TRBJ2-2; weak D call: TRBD1 (6 bases). The germline gives CDR1 SGHAT, CDR2 FQNNGV. The CDR3 is made up of 14 amino acids. With 3 bases removed from V and 5 bases from J, the gap between germline ends came to 10 bases. CDR3: CASSFRGGTGELFF. The CDR3 DNA is TGTGCCAGCAGCTTCAGGGGCGGTACCGGGGAGCTGTTTTTT.

The chain joins TRBV2 to TRBJ2-1, with TRBD2 identical over 8 bases. The CDR3 runs to 13 residues. J was trimmed by 7 bases and V by 8 bases; bases with no gene match: 7. Germline assignment: CDR1 SNHLY and CDR2 FYNNEI. The CDR3 here is CASDGLARNEQFF. The CDR3 DNA sequence: TGTGCCAGCGATGGACTAGCTCGGAATGAGCAGTTCTTC.

The chain has TRBV29-1 and TRBJ2-7; tentative D call: TRBD2 (7 bases). Germline V CDR1 and CDR2: SQVTM, ANQGSEA. Trimming removed 4 bases from V and 5 bases from J, with 24 bases in between. The CDR3 extends over 16 amino acids. CDR3 protein: CSVAGVSGGGGDEQYF. CDR3 in DNA: TGCAGCGTTGCGGGAGTATCGGGGGGCGGAGGGGACGAGCAGTACTTC.

The gene calls are TRBV30 and TRBJ1-5; D may be TRBD1 (5 bases). Trimming cost V 5 bases and J 6 bases, with 23 bases left between them. The length of the CDR3 is 16 residues. From germline, CDR1 is GTSNPN and CDR2 SVGIG (reference sequence). CDR3 residues: CAWSSWDSGEGQPQHF. CDR3 bases: TGTGCCTGGTCCTCTTGGGACTCCGGGGAGGGTCAGCCCCAGCATTTT.

This chain uses TRBV5-6 with TRBJ1-2; D is undetermined. CDR1 is SGHDT and CDR2 is YYEEEE in the germline V gene. Between the trimmed V and J ends, which lost 3 bases and 4 bases, there was a span of 10 bases. The CDR3 has 13 residues. CDR3 coding DNA: TGTGCCAGCAGCTCCCGCGGGCTCTATGGCTACACCTTC. Protein sequence: CASSSRGLYGYTF.

The chain recombines TRBV7-4 with TRBJ1-5; TRBD1 is a possible D gene (5 bases). V was pared by 5 bases and J by 7 bases, with 21 bases between. Germline values: CDR1 SGHVT, CDR2 SQSDAQ. CDR3 length: 16 amino acids. The CDR3 loop is CASSRISGVLRQPQHF. The CDR3 DNA reads as TGTGCCAGCAGCCGAATATCGGGGGTGCTAAGGCAGCCCCAGCATTTT.

J is TRBJ2-1 and V is TRBV11-2; 9 bases map to TRBD2. Germline CDR1 SGHAT, CDR2 FQNNGV. The CDR3 is made up of 15 amino acids. The J segment lost 4 bases and the V segment lost 2 bases, leaving 3 bases of the junction unmatched. The CDR3: CASSLRTSVYNEQFF. The CDR3 DNA sequence: TGTGCCAGCAGCTTACGGACTAGCGTTTACAATGAGCAGTTCTTC.

J is TRBJ2-3 and V is TRBV10-3; 10 bases agree with TRBD1. The germline gives CDR1 ENHRY, CDR2 SYGVKD. This CDR3 spans 13 amino acids. Losses at the gene ends were 10 bases for V and 8 bases for J; bases not matched to a gene: 9. The CDR3 is CATWTGGVVTQYF. For the CDR3, the DNA is TGTGCCACCTGGACAGGGGGTGTGGTTACGCAGTATTTT.

V usage is TRBV24-1 and J usage is TRBJ2-2; D gene unclear. Looked up from germline, CDR1 is KGHDR and CDR2 is SFDVKD. The CDR3 is made up of 11 amino acids. The V end was cut by 4 bases, the J end by 7 bases, with 3 bases between. Here the CDR3 reads CATSESGELFF. The CDR3 DNA reads as TGTGCCACCAGTGAGAGCGGGGAGCTGTTTTTT.

The V and J genes are TRBV7-2 and TRBJ2-2; the match to TRBD1 covers 7 bases. The CDR3 is 15 residues long. After removal of 5 bases from V and 4 bases from J, the junction contained 7 bases not matched to a gene. CDR1 is SGHTA, CDR2 FQGNSA, per germline. CDR3 region: CASSLRQGGTGELFF. The CDR3 DNA reads as TGTGCCAGCAGCCTAAGACAGGGTGGCACCGGGGAGCTGTTTTTT. Drawing the rest from reference TRBV7-2 and TRBJ2-2, the complete variable domain is GAGVSQSPSNKVTEKGKDVELRCDPISGHTALYWYRQSLGQGLEFLIYFQGNSAPDKSGLPSDRFSAERTGGSVSTLTIQRTQQEDSAVYLCASSLRQGGTGELFFGEGSRLTVL.

This clone was found a few times. For the CDR3, the DNA is TGTGCCAGCAGCTTGGTGGTGAGAGAAAAACTGTTTTTT. Translating gives CASSLVVREKLFF. This chain uses TRBV5-5 with TRBJ1-4; D unresolved. CDR1 SGHKS and CDR2 YYEKEE come from the germline V gene (reference sequence). CDR3 length: 13 amino acids. V was trimmed by 0 bases and J by 8 bases, leaving 8 bases between them.

The chain carries TRBV5-1 and TRBJ2-2; the D gene is possibly TRBD1 (6 bases). The CDR3 has 20 residues. Germline values: CDR1 SGHRS, CDR2 YFSETQ. Trimming removed 1 base at V and 0 bases at J, with 22 bases between. This chain's CDR3 is CASSLIWLPTDSANTGELFF. The CDR3 DNA reads TGCGCCAGCAGCTTGATTTGGTTACCGACGGACAGCGCGAACACCGGGGAGCTGTTTTTT.

J is TRBJ2-1 and V is TRBV21-1; the table's D call, TRBD1, has no DNA check behind it. TRBV21-1 is marked as a pseudogene. The CDR3 loop spans 17 amino acids. CDR3 sequence: CASSKEVGGTGEAEQFF. The CDR3 nucleotides read TGTGCCAGCAGCAAGGAAGTTGGGGGAACAGGGGAAGCCGAGCAGTTCTTC.

CDR3 region: CASSQKRGDTQYF. The CDR3 nucleotides are TGTGCCAGCAGCCAAAAGAGGGGGGATACGCAGTATTTT. The chain carries TRBV5-4 and TRBJ2-3; D possibly corresponds to TRBD1 (6 bases). Per the germline V gene, CDR1 is SGHNT and CDR2 is YYREEE (reference sequence). Deletions cut 4 bases from V and 6 bases from J, with 12 bases between. The CDR3 has 13 residues.